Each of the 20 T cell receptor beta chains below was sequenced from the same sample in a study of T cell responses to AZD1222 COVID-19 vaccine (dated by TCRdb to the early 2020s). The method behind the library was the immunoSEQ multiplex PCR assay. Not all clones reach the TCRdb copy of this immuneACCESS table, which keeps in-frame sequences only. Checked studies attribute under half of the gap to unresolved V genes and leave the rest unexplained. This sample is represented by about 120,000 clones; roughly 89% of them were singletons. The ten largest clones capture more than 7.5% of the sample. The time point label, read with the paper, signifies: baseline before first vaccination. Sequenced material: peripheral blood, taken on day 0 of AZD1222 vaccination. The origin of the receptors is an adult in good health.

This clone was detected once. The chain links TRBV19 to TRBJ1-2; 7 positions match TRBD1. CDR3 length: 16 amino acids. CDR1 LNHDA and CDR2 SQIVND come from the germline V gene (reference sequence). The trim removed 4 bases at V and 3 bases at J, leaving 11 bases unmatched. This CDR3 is CASSNGPPGQYYGYTF. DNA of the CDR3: TGTGCCAGTAGTAATGGCCCTCCGGGACAGTACTATGGCTACACCTTC.

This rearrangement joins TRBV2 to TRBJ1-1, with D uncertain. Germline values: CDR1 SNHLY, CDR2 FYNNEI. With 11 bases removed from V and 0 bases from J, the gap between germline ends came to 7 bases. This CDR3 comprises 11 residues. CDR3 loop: CAVRLNTEAFF. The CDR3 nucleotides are TGTGCCGTTCGGTTGAACACTGAAGCTTTCTTT.

The CDR3 DNA is TGTGCCAGCAGCTTGGTTCAGACAGGGGGCGGGAATGAGCAGTTCTTC. Protein sequence: CASSLVQTGGGNEQFF. The rearrangement joins TRBV5-4 to TRBJ2-1; 10 nucleotides match TRBD1. The J segment lost 7 bases and the V segment lost 0 bases, leaving 7 bases of the junction unmatched. The CDR3 length is 16 residues. The V gene's germline CDR1 is SGHNT and CDR2 YYREEE (reference sequence).

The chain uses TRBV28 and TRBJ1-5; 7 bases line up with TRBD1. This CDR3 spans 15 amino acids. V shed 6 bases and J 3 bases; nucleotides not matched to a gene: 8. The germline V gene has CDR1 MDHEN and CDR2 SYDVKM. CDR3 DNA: TGTGCCAGCAGAAACAGGGGAGCGTACAATCAGCCCCAGCATTTT. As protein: CASRNRGAYNQPQHF.

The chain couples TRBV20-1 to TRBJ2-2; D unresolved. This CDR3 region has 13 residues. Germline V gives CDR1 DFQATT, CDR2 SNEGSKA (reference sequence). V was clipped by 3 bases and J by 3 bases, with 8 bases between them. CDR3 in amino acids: CSASREDTGELFF. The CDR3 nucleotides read TGCAGTGCTAGTAGGGAAGACACCGGGGAGCTGTTTTTT.

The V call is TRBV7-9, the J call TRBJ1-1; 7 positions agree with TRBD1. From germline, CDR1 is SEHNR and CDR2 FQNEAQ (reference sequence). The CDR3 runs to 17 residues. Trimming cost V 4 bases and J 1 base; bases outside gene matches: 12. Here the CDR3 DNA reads TGTGCCAGCAGCTCGATCCGACAGGGCGGGAGGAACACTGAAGCTTTCTTT. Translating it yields CASSSIRQGGRNTEAFF.

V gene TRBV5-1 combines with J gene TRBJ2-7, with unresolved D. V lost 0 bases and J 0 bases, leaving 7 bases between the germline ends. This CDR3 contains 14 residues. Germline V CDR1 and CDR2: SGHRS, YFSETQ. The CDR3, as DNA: TGCGCCAGCAGCTTGGAACACCGCTCCTACGAGCAGTACTTC. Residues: CASSLEHRSYEQYF.

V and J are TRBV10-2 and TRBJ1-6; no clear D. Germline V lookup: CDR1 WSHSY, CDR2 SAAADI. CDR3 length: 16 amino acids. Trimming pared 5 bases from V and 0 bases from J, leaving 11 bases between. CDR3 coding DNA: TGCGCCAGCAGTCGGCAGTTGAGCTCCTATAATTCACCCCTCCACTTT. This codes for CASSRQLSSYNSPLHF.

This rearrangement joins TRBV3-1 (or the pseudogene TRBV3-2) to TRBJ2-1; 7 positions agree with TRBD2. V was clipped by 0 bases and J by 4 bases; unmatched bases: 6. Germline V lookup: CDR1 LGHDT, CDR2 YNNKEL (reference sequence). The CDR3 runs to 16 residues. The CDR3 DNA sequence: TGTGCCAGCAGCCAAGATTCAACGGGGGGTTACAATGAGCAGTTCTTC. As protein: CASSQDSTGGYNEQFF.

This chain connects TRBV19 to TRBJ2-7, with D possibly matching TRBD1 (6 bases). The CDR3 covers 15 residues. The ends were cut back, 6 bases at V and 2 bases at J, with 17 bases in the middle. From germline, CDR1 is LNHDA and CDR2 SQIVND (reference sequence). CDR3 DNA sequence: TGTGCCAGTAGCCGTGGCAGGGGCCAGACCTACGAGCAGTACTTC. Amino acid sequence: CASSRGRGQTYEQYF.

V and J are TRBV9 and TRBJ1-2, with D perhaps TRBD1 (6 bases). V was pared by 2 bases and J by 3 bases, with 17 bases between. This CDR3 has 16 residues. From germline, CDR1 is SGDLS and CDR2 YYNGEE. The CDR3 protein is CASSVRGHSEHYGYTF. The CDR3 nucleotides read TGTGCCAGCAGCGTCAGGGGACACTCGGAGCACTATGGCTACACCTTC.

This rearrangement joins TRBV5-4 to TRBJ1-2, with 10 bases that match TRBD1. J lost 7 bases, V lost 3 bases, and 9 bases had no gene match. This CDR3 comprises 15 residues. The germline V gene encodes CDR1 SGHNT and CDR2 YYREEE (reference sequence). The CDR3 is CASSSVGQGDLGYTF. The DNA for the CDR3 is TGTGCCAGCAGCTCAGTCGGACAGGGGGATCTTGGCTACACCTTC.

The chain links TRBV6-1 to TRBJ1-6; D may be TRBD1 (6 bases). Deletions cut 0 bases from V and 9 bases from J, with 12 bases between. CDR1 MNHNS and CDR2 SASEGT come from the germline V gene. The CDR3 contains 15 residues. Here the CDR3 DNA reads TGTGCCAGCAGTGAAGCGAGGAGGGGGACTTCACCCCTCCACTTT. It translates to CASSEARRGTSPLHF.

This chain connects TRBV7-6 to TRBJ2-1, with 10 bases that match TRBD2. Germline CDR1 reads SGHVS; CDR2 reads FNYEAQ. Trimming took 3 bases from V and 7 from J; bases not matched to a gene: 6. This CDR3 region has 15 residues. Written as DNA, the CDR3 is TGTGCCAGCAGCTTCGCTAGCGGGAGAACGAATGAGCAGTTCTTC. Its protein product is CASSFASGRTNEQFF.

CDR3 sequence reads: CASSLAGSQGLFF. CDR3 nucleotide sequence: TGCGCCAGCAGCTTGGCCGGTTCACAGGGACTGTTTTTT. The chain joins TRBV5-1 to TRBJ1-4, with D perhaps TRBD1 (6 bases). CDR3 length: 13 residues. The V end was cut by 0 bases, the J end by 13 bases, with 13 bases between. Germline loops: CDR1 SGHRS, CDR2 YFSETQ.

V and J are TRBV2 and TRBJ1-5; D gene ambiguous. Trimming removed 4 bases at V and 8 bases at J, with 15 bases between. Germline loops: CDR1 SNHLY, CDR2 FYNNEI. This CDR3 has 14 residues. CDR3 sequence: CASSGNSEMEPQHF. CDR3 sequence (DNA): TGTGCCAGCAGTGGAAATTCAGAGATGGAGCCCCAGCATTTT.

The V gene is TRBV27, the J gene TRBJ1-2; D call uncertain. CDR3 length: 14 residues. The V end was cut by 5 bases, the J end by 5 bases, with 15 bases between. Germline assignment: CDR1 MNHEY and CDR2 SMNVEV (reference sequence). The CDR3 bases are TGTGCCAGCAGTCCGACACCAGGACGGTATGGCTACACCTTC. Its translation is CASSPTPGRYGYTF.

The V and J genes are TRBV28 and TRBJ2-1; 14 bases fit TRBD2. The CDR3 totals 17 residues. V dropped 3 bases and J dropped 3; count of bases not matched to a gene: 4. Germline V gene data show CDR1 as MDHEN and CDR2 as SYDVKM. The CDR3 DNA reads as TGTGCCAGCAGTTTCCCCGGGACTAGCGGGGGCTACAATGAGCAGTTCTTC. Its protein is CASSFPGTSGGYNEQFF.

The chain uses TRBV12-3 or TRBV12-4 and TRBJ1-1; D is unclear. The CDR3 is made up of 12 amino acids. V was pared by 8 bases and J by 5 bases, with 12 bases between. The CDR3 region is CASSVDWTEAFF. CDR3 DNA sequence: TGTGCCAGCTCAGTGGATTGGACTGAAGCTTTCTTT.

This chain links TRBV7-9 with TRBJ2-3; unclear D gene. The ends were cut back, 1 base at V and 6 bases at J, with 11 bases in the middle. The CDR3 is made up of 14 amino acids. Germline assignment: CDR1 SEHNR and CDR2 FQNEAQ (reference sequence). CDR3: CASSLGDSSDTQYF. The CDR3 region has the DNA TGTGCCAGCAGCTTAGGTGATTCGAGTGATACGCAGTATTTT. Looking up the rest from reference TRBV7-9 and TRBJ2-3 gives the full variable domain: DTGVSQNPRHKITKRGQNVTFRCDPISEHNRLYWYRQTLGQGPEFLTYFQNEAQLEKSRLLSDRFSAERPKGSFSTLEIQRTEQGDSAMYLCASSLGDSSDTQYFGPGTRLTVL.